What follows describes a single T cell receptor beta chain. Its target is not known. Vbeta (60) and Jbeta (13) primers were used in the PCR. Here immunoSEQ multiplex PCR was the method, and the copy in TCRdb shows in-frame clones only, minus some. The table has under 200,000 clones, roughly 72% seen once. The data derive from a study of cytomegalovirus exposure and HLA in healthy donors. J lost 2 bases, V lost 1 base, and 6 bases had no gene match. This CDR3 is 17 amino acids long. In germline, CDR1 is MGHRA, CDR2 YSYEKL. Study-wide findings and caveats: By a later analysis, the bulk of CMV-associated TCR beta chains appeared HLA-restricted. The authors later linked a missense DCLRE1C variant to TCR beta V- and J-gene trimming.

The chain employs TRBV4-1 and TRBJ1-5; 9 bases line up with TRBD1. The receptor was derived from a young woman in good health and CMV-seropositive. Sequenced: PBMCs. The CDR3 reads CASSQAAWTGGNQPQHF. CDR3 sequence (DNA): TGCGCCAGCAGCCAAGCTGCCTGGACAGGGGGCAATCAGCCCCAGCATTTT.